This is a list of T cell receptor beta chains from one sample in a study of T cells after yellow fever vaccination. From the 5' RACE reads, TCRdb called clonotypes with MiXCR, one entry per CDR3 protein. The sample comprises 200,000 to 300,000 distinct CDR3 sequences, less than 7.5% of which are singletons, and more than 1% rests with the top ten. The sequencing used CD4+ T cells sorted from PBMCs, collected on the day of the yellow fever booster vaccination. These receptors came from a man aged 25-40 years who received the YFV17D yellow fever vaccine. CDR3s include the opening cysteine and the closing phenylalanine or tryptophan. Fields, in order: J gene, clone size, D gene, V gene, CDR3 DNA, CDR3 protein. D genes are given only for firm matches. Part of the rows lack a size; the others show once, few, many or a class for expanded clones.

>TRBJ2-5|NA|TRBD1|TRBV14
TGTGCCAGCAGCCGGGACAGCACGCGGTTCCAGTACTTC
CASSRDSTRFQYF
>TRBJ2-3|few|NA|TRBV20-1
TGCAGTGCTAGTCAGGACAGCACAGATACGCAGTATTTT
CSASQDSTDTQYF
>TRBJ2-7|few|TRBD1|TRBV7-2
TGTGCCAGCAGCAAGGGACAGGGAGGCTACGAGCAGTACTTC
CASSKGQGGYEQYF
>TRBJ2-6|many|TRBD1|TRBV29-1
TGCAGCGTTGTAGGGCAGGGGGCGATCGGGGCCAACGTCCTGACTTTC
CSVVGQGAIGANVLTF
>TRBJ1-1|many|NA|TRBV5-1
TGCGCCAGCAGCTCGCAGGGATTTACGAACACTGAAGCTTTCTTT
CASSSQGFTNTEAFF
>TRBJ2-7|many|NA|TRBV7-2
TGTGCCAGCAGCTTAGCGATTACAAGTCACGAGCAGTACTTC
CASSLAITSHEQYF
>TRBJ2-3|few|NA|TRBV5-1
TGCGCCAGCAGCTTCACCTTAGCGGCAGATACGCAGTATTTT
CASSFTLAADTQYF
>TRBJ1-2|NA|NA|TRBV9
TGTGCCAGCAGCCGTGATGACTATGGCTACACCTTC
CASSRDDYGYTF
>TRBJ2-7|many|NA|TRBV5-1
TGCGCCAGCAGCTTGGAAACAGGGTGGGCCTACGAGCAGTACTTC
CASSLETGWAYEQYF
>TRBJ2-1|few|NA|TRBV20-1
TGCAGTGCTAGAAGCAACTACAATGAGCAGTTCTTC
CSARSNYNEQFF
>TRBJ2-3|many|NA|TRBV10-1
TGCGCCAGCAGTGAGTCGACCGGGCGGACTAGCACAGATACGCAGTATTTT
CASSESTGRTSTDTQYF
>TRBJ2-1|many|NA|TRBV9
TGTGCCAGCAGCGTAGATACAGGGATAAATGAGCAGTTCTTC
CASSVDTGINEQFF
>TRBJ1-1|many|TRBD1|TRBV11-2
TGTGCCAGCAGCTTAAGAACGACACGGGACAGGGTCCCTGAAGCTTTCTTT
CASSLRTTRDRVPEAFF
>TRBJ1-2|NA|TRBD1|TRBV7-2
TGTGCCAGCAGCTTAGTAGGGACAGGGGTTGGCTACACCTTC
CASSLVGTGVGYTF
>TRBJ2-2|many|NA|TRBV20-1
TGCAGTGCTTGGGGGCAGGCCGGGGAGCTGTTTTTT
CSAWGQAGELFF
>TRBJ2-5|few|NA|TRBV5-1
TGCGCCAGCAGCTTGGAGCCCGGGCAAGAGACCCAGTACTTC
CASSLEPGQETQYF
>TRBJ2-2|many|NA|TRBV29-1
TGCAGCGTTGTGGGTGGGGCGAACACCGGGGAGCTGTTTTTT
CSVVGGANTGELFF
>TRBJ2-3|many|NA|TRBV7-3
TGTGCCAGCAGCGACCCGCCAGATACGCAGTATTTT
CASSDPPDTQYF
>TRBJ2-2|NA|TRBD2|TRBV19
TGTGCCAGTAGTATTATAGCGGGAATCACCGGGGAGCTGTTTTTT
CASSIIAGITGELFF
>TRBJ2-3|NA|NA|TRBV4-3
TGCGCCAGCAGCCAAGATATCTTTTCCACAGATACGCAGTATTTT
CASSQDIFSTDTQYF
>TRBJ2-1|many|TRBD2|TRBV7-2
TGTGCCAGCAGCTTAGGGCGGGGGATTAGTGAGCAGTTCTTC
CASSLGRGISEQFF
>TRBJ2-7|many|TRBD2|TRBV18
TGTGCCAGCTCACCATCCCTCCTTTCGGCGGGAGGGCCCTACGAGCAGTACTTC
CASSPSLLSAGGPYEQYF
>TRBJ2-2|few|NA|TRBV5-6
TGTGCCAGCAGCTTGACCCTTGGGGGGGAGCTGTTTTTT
CASSLTLGGELFF
>TRBJ2-5|NA|TRBD2|TRBV12-3/TRBV12-4
TGTGCCAGCAGGAGACTAGCGGGAGCGGGGGGGGAAGAGACCCAGTACTTC
CASRRLAGAGGEETQYF
>TRBJ2-2|NA|TRBD1|TRBV27
TGTGCCAGCCGAGGGACAGGAGCCCTTTCCGGGGAGCTGTTTTTT
CASRGTGALSGELFF
>TRBJ1-3|NA|NA|TRBV30
TGTGCCTGGAGTTATGGATCGGACACCATATATTTT
CAWSYGSDTIYF
>TRBJ2-1|many|TRBD2|TRBV6-5
TGTGCCAGCAGTTACTCTAGCGGGAGGGCCGGAGATGAGCAGTTCTTC
CASSYSSGRAGDEQFF
>TRBJ2-1|NA|TRBD2|TRBV10-3
TGTGCCATCAGTGAGATTGTAAAGGGGACTAGTGGGTTCAATGAGCAGTTCTTC
CAISEIVKGTSGFNEQFF
>TRBJ2-7|many|NA|TRBV18
TGTGCCAGCTCACCACGGGGGAGCCACGAGCAGTACTTC
CASSPRGSHEQYF
>TRBJ2-1|NA|NA|TRBV10-2
TGCGCCAGCAGTGTGAGTCAGGCCAACAATGAGCAGTTCTTC
CASSVSQANNEQFF
>TRBJ2-2|many|TRBD2|TRBV7-6
TGTGCCAGCAGCCCAGGACTAGCGGGATATACCGGGGAGCTGTTTTTT
CASSPGLAGYTGELFF
>TRBJ2-3|few|NA|TRBV20-1
TGCAGTGCTAGTACAGACACAGATACGCAGTATTTT
CSASTDTDTQYF
>TRBJ2-7|many|TRBD2|TRBV6-1
TGTGCCAGCACCGGGGGGATTGGATACGAGCAGTACTTC
CASTGGIGYEQYF
>TRBJ1-5|many|NA|TRBV7-2
TGTGCCAGCAGCTTAGCGGGGGTCTATCAGCCCCAGCATTTT
CASSLAGVYQPQHF
>TRBJ1-1|few|NA|TRBV12-3/TRBV12-4
TGTGCCAGCAGTCCCCAGTCCAGCTTGAACACTGAAGCTTTCTTT
CASSPQSSLNTEAFF
>TRBJ2-7|few|TRBD1|TRBV28
TGTGCCAGCAGTTTCCCCCGACAGGGAGCCTACGAGCAGTACTTC
CASSFPRQGAYEQYF
>TRBJ2-2|many|NA|TRBV12-3/TRBV12-4
TGTGCCAGCAGCCGAGGGGGGAGGACAACCGGGGAGCTGTTTTTT
CASSRGGRTTGELFF
>TRBJ2-2|NA|TRBD1|TRBV6-1
TGTGCCACATCCCGGGACAGGGTATCCGGGGAGCTGTTTTTT
CATSRDRVSGELFF
>TRBJ2-7|few|NA|TRBV7-2
TGTGCCAGCAGCCCATTCCCAGGGCTCTACGAGCAGTACTTC
CASSPFPGLYEQYF
>TRBJ2-7|few|TRBD2|TRBV6-1
TGTGCCAGCAGTGGGGGACTAGCGGGAGGAAGGTACGAGCAGTACTTC
CASSGGLAGGRYEQYF
>TRBJ2-5|many|NA|TRBV7-2
TGTGCCAGCAGCTTACAAGGGGAGAAAAAGACCCAGTACTTC
CASSLQGEKKTQYF
>TRBJ2-5|few|TRBD1|TRBV6-1
TGTGCCAGCAGAATGGGGACAGCCCAAGAGACCCAGTACTTC
CASRMGTAQETQYF
>TRBJ1-5|many|NA|TRBV12-3/TRBV12-4
TGTGCCAGCAGTTTGGGATCCCATCAGCCCCAGCATTTT
CASSLGSHQPQHF
>TRBJ1-5|NA|NA|TRBV4-2
TGTGCCAGCAGCCAAGACACGACAGTCCCGCCCCAGCATTTT
CASSQDTTVPPQHF
>TRBJ1-2|few|NA|TRBV5-1
TGCGCCAGCAGCCTCGACCCACCCTATGGCTACACCTTC
CASSLDPPYGYTF
>TRBJ2-1|many|NA|TRBV20-1
TGCAGTGCTGGCTACAATGAGCAGTTCTTC
CSAGYNEQFF
>TRBJ2-1|few|NA|TRBV3-1
TGTGCCAGCAGCCAAGAAGGTCTCAGAGAGTTCTTC
CASSQEGLREFF
>TRBJ2-3|few|NA|TRBV29-1
TGCAGCGTTGAATACCGACAGAATTCAGGGCCAGATACGCAGTATTTT
CSVEYRQNSGPDTQYF
>TRBJ2-1|many|NA|TRBV11-2
TGTGCCAGCGCCCTAGAGCCCGCTTCCTACAATGAGCAGTTCTTC
CASALEPASYNEQFF
>TRBJ2-7|few|NA|TRBV28
TGTGCCAGCACAGCGCGGCTGGATTCCTACGAGCAGTACTTC
CASTARLDSYEQYF
>TRBJ2-5|NA|NA|TRBV30
TGTGCCTGGAGTGGTCAGGTCCAAGAGACCCAGTACTTC
CAWSGQVQETQYF
>TRBJ2-7|few|TRBD2|TRBV7-2
TGTGCCAGCAGCTTAGACGGCGGTAGCGGGTACGAGCAGTACTTC
CASSLDGGSGYEQYF
>TRBJ2-3|few|TRBD2|TRBV11-2
TGTGCCAGCAGCCGGGGACTAGCGGGAGGAATTGGGACAGATACGCAGTATTTT
CASSRGLAGGIGTDTQYF
>TRBJ2-2|many|NA|TRBV5-6
TGTGCCAGCAGCTTTGGGGGACCGATGAACACCGGGGAGCTGTTTTTT
CASSFGGPMNTGELFF
>TRBJ2-3|many|NA|TRBV20-1
TGCAGTGCTAGAGATCCGGGAGATACGCAGTATTTT
CSARDPGDTQYF
>TRBJ2-3|NA|NA|TRBV24-1
TGTGCCACCAGTGATCGGAGGGACTGGAGTACAGATACGCAGTATTTT
CATSDRRDWSTDTQYF
>TRBJ1-4|NA|NA|TRBV7-2
TGTGCCAGCAGCTTAGGGGGGATTAATGAAAAACTGTTTTTT
CASSLGGINEKLFF
>TRBJ2-4|few|NA|TRBV19
TGTGCCAGTAGTATAGTGCACAGGGGAGGGTCCAAAAACATTCAGTACTTC
CASSIVHRGGSKNIQYF
>TRBJ2-5|many|TRBD2|TRBV7-9
TGTGCCAGCAGCCTGGGGACTAAGGAGACCCAGTACTTC
CASSLGTKETQYF